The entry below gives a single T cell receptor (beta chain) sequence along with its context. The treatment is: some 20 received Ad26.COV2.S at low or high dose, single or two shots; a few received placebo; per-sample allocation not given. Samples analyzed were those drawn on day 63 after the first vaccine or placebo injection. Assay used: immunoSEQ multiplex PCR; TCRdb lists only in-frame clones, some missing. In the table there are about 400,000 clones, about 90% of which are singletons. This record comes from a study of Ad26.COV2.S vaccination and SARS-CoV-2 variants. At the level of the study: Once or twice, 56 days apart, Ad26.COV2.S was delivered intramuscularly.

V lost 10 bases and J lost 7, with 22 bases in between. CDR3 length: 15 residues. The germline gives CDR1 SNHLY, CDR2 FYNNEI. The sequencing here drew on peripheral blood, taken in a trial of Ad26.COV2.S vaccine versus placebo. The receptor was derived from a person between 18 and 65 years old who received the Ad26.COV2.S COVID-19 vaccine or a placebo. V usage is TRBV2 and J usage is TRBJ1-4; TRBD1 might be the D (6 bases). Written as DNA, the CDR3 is TGTGCCACCCGTATCGGGGGGGGGCTAGTTGAAAAACTGTTTTTT. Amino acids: CATRIGGGLVEKLFF.